This T cell receptor beta chain was identified in a study of cytotoxic CD8 clonotypes in ibrutinib-treated CLL. Study summary: The study included about a dozen relapsed/refractory and 15 treatment-naive patients; about 18 had IGHV unmutated disease. The average sample held about 260,000 productive templates and 96,000 or so productive rearrangements.

Assay used: immunoSEQ multiplex PCR; TCRdb lists only in-frame clones, some missing. The table has 9,500 to 15,000 clones, less than 80% seen once. This clone was observed a handful of times. Its specificity is unknown. This CDR3 has 15 amino acids. With 5 bases removed from V and 5 bases from J, the gap between germline ends came to 19 bases. CDR1 is SEHNR and CDR2 is FQNEAQ in the germline V gene (reference sequence). The study, taken as a whole, reports: Few clonotypes were public, and these shrank or held steady under treatment. Sustained-remission and progressing patients were not sampled at matched times.

The material was PBMCs, obtained before ibrutinib treatment. The clonotype originates from a human donor with chronic lymphocytic leukemia. V is TRBV7-9 and J is TRBJ2-7, with D perhaps matching TRBD2 (6 bases). The CDR3 sequence: CASSLTARRGNEQYF. The CDR3 nucleotides read TGTGCCAGCAGCCTTACAGCCCGCCGCGGGAACGAGCAGTACTTC.